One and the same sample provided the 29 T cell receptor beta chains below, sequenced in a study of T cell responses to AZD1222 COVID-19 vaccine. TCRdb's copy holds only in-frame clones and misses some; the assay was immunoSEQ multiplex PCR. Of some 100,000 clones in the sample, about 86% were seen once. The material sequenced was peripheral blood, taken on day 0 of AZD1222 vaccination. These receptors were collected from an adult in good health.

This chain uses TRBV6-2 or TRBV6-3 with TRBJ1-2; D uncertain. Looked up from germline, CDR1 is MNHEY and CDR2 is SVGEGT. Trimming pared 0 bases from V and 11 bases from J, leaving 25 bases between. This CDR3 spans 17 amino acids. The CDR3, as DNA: TGTGCCAGCAGTTACTCGACGGTCGGGCAGTTCGGGAATCGGTACACCTTC. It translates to CASSYSTVGQFGNRYTF.

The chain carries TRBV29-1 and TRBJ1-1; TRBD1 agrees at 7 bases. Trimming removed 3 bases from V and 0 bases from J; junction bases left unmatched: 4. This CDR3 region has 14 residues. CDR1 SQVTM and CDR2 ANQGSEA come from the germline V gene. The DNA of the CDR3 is TGCAGCGTTGACCCACAGGGGATGAACACTGAAGCTTTCTTT. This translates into CSVDPQGMNTEAFF.

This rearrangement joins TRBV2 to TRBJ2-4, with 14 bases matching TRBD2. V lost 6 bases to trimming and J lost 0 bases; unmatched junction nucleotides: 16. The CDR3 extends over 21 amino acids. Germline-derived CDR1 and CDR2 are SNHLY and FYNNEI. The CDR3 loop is CASRAPPPGLAGAKAKNIQYF. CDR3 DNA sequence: TGTGCCAGCAGGGCCCCGCCGCCGGGACTAGCGGGGGCAAAAGCCAAAAACATTCAGTACTTC.

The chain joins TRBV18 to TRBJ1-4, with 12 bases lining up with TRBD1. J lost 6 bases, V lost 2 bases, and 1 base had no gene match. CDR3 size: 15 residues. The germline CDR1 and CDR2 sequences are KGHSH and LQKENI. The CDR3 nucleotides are TGTGCCAGCTCACCAGGGACAGGGGGCTATGAAAAACTGTTTTTT. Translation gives CASSPGTGGYEKLFF.

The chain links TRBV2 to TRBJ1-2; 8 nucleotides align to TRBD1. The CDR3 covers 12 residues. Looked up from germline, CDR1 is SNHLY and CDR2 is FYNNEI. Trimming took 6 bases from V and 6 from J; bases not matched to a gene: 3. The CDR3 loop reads CASRDRGDGYTF. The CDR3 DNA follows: TGTGCCAGCAGAGACAGGGGCGATGGCTACACCTTC.

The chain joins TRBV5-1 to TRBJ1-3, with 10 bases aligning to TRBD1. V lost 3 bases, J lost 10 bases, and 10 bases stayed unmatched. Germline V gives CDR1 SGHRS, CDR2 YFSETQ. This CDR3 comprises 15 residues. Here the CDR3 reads CASSSDRGRGGTIYF. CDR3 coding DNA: TGCGCCAGCAGCTCGGACAGGGGGAGAGGAGGGACCATATATTTT. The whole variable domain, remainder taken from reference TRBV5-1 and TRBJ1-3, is KAGVTQTPRYLIKTRGQQVTLSCSPISGHRSVSWYQQTPGQGLQFLFEYFSETQRNKGNFPGRFSGRQFSNSRSEMNVSTLELGDSALYLCASSSDRGRGGTIYFGEGSWLTVV.

The CDR3 protein is CASSGGIGDTEAFF. The DNA for the CDR3 is TGTGCCAGCAGCGGAGGAATTGGGGACACTGAAGCTTTCTTT. The chain combines TRBV5-6 with TRBJ1-1; D is uncertain. The CDR3 spans 14 residues. The V gene lost 4 bases and the J gene lost 3 bases, with 13 bases spanning the gap. Germline V CDR1 and CDR2: SGHDT, YYEEEE.

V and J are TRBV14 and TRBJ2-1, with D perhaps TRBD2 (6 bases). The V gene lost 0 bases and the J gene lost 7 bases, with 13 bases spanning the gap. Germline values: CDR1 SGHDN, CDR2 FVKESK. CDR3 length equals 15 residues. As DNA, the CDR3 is TGTGCCAGCAGCCAAGAAGTTGGGCTAGCGAATGAGCAGTTCTTC. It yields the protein CASSQEVGLANEQFF.

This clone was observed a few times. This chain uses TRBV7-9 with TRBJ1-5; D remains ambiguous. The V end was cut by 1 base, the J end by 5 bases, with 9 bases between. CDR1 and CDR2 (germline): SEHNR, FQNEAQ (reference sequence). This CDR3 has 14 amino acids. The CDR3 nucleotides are TGTGCCAGCAGCTTAGGGGTGCCTGATCAGCCCCAGCATTTT. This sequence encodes CASSLGVPDQPQHF.

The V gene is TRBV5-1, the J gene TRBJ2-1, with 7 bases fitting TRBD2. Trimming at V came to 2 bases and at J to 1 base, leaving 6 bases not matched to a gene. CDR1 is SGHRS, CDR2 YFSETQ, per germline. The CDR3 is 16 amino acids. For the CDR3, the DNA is TGCGCCAGCAGCTTAAGCGGGGCGGGGTCCTACAATGAGCAGTTCTTC. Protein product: CASSLSGAGSYNEQFF. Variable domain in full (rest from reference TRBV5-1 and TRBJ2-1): KAGVTQTPRYLIKTRGQQVTLSCSPISGHRSVSWYQQTPGQGLQFLFEYFSETQRNKGNFPGRFSGRQFSNSRSEMNVSTLELGDSALYLCASSLSGAGSYNEQFFGPGTRLTVL.

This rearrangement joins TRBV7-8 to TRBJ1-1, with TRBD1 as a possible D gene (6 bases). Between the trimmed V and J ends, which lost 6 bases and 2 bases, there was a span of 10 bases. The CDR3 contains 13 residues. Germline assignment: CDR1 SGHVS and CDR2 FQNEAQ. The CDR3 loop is CASRMGQNTEAFF. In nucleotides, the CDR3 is TGTGCCAGCAGGATGGGACAAAACACTGAAGCTTTCTTT.

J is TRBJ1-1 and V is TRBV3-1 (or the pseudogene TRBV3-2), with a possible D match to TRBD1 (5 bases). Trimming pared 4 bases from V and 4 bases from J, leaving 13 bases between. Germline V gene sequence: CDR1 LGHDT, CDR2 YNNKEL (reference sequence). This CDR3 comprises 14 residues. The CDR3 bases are TGTGCCAGCAGCCCGAGGGGTCTGGGCACTGAAGCTTTCTTT. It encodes CASSPRGLGTEAFF.

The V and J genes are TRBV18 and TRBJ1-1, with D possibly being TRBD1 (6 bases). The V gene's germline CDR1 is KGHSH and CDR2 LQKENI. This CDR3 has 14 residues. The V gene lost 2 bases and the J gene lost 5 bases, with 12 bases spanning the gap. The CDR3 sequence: CASSPGTGRTEAFF. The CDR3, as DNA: TGTGCCAGCTCACCAGGTACAGGGAGGACTGAAGCTTTCTTT.

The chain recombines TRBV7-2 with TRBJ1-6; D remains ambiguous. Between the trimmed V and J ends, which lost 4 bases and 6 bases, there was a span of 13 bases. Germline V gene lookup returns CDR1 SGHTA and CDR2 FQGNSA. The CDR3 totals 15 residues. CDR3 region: CASSSTADGNSPLHF. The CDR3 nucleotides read TGTGCCAGCAGCTCTACCGCGGACGGTAATTCACCCCTCCACTTT. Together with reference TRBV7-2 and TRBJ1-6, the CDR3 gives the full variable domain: GAGVSQSPSNKVTEKGKDVELRCDPISGHTALYWYRQSLGQGLEFLIYFQGNSAPDKSGLPSDRFSAERTGGSVSTLTIQRTQQEDSAVYLCASSSTADGNSPLHFGNGTRLTVT.

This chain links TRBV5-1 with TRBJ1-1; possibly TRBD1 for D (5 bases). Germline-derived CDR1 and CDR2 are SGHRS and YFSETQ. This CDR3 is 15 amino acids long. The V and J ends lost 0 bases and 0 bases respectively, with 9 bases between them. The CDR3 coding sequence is TGCGCCAGCAGCTTGGCGGGGGGGATGAACACTGAAGCTTTCTTT. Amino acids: CASSLAGGMNTEAFF.

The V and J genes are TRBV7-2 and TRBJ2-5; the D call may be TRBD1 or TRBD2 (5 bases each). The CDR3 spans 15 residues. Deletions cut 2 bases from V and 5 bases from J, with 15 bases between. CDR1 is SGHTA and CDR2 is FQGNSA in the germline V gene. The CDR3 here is CASSLNGIEGETQYF. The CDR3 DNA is TGTGCCAGCAGCTTAAATGGTATAGAGGGGGAGACCCAGTACTTC.

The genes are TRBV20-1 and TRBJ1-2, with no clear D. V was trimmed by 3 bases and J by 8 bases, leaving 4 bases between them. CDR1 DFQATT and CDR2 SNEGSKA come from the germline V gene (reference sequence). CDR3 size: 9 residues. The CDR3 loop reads CSASWGYTF. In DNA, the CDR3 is TGCAGTGCTAGTTGGGGCTACACCTTC.

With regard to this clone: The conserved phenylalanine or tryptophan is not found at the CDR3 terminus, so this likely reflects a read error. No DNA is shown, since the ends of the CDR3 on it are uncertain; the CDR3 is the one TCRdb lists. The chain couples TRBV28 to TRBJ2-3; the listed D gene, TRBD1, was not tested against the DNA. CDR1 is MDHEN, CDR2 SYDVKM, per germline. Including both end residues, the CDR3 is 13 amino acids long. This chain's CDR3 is CASTFQGQGAPEV.

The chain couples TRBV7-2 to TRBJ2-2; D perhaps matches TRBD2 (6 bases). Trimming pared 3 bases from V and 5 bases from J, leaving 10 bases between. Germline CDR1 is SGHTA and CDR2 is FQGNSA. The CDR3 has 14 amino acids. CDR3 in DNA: TGTGCCAGCAGCTTTAAGCTAGCGACCGGGGAGCTGTTTTTT. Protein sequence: CASSFKLATGELFF.

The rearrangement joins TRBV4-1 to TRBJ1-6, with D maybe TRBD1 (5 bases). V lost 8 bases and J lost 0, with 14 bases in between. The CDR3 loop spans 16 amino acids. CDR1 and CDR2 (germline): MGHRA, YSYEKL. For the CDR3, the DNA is TGCGCCAGCCAGACAGACAGAAGCTCCTATAATTCACCCCTCCACTTT. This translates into CASQTDRSSYNSPLHF.

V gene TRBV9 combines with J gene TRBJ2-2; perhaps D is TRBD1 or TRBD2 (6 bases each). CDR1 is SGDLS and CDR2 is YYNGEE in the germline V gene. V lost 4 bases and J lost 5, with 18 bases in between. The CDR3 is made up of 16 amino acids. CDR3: CASSPRGAAGTGELFF. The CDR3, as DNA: TGTGCCAGCAGCCCTAGGGGGGCCGCGGGGACCGGGGAGCTGTTTTTT.

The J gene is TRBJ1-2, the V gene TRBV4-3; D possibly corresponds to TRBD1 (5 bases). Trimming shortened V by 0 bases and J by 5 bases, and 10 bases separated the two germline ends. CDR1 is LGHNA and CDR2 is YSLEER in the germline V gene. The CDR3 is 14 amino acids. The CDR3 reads CASSQDLDSYGYTF. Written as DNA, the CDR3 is TGCGCCAGCAGCCAAGACCTAGACAGTTATGGCTACACCTTC.

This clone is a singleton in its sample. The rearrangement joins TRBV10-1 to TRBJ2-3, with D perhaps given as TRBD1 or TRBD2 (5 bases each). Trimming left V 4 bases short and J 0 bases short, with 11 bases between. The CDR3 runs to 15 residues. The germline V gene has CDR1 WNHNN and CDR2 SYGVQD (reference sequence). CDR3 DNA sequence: TGCGCCAGCAGTGGACGGGACCGCAGCACAGATACGCAGTATTTT. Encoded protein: CASSGRDRSTDTQYF.

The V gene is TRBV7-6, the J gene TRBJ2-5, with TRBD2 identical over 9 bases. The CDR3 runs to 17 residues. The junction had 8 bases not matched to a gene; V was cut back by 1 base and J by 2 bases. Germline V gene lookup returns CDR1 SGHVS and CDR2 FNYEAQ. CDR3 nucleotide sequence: TGTGCCAGCAGCTTAGATCGGGCGGGGGGGCTTCAAGAGACCCAGTACTTC. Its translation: CASSLDRAGGLQETQYF.

CDR3 nucleotides: TGTGCCATCAGTGAGAGGGGGGCGACGGACACTGAAGCTTTCTTT. It specifies CAISERGATDTEAFF. The gene calls are TRBV10-3 and TRBJ1-1; D may be TRBD1 (6 bases). This CDR3 has 15 amino acids. Looked up from germline, CDR1 is ENHRY and CDR2 is SYGVKD. V lost 2 bases, J lost 3 bases, and 13 bases lay in between.

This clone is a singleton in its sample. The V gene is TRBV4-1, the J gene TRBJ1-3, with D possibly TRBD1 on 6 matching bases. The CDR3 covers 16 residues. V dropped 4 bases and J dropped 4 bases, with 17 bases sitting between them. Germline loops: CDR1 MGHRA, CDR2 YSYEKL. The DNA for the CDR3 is TGCGCCAGCAGCCCCTTTGACGGGGGCCTCGGAAACACCATATATTTT. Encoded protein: CASSPFDGGLGNTIYF.

The CDR3 DNA reads as TGTGCCAGCAGCTTAGGGCGAGAGGGGGCGCGATGGTTGCGCTACACCTTC. It is translated as CASSLGREGARWLRYTF. The chain employs TRBV7-9 and TRBJ1-2, with TRBD1 matching over 7 bases. V lost 1 base and J lost 9; bases outside the gene matches: 17. CDR1 and CDR2 (germline): SEHNR, FQNEAQ (reference sequence). The CDR3 is made up of 17 amino acids.

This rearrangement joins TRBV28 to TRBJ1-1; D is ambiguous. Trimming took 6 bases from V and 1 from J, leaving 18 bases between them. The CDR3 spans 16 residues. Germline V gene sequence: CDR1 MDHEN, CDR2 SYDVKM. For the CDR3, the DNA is TGTGCCAGCAGAATACCTCCCCCCACTGCGAACACTGAAGCTTTCTTT. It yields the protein CASRIPPPTANTEAFF.

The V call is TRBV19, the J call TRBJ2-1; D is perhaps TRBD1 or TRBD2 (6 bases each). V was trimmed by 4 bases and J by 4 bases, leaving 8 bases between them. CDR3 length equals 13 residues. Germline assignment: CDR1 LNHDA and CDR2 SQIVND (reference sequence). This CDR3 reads CASSSGTYNEQFF. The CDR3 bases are TGTGCCAGTAGTAGCGGGACATACAATGAGCAGTTCTTC. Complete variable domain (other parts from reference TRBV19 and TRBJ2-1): DGGITQSPKYLFRKEGQNVTLSCEQNLNHDAMYWYRQDPGQGLRLIYYSQIVNDFQKGDIAEGYSVSREKKESFPLTVTSAQKNPTAFYLCASSSGTYNEQFFGPGTRLTVL.